Presented here are 14 T cell receptor beta chains from one specimen sequenced in a study of beta chain features in type 1 diabetes. Reverse transcribing all isolated RNA meant expressed TCRB transcripts were sequenced. This table comes from immunoSEQ multiplex PCR, and its TCRdb copy is limited to in-frame clones, with some not included. The sample includes fewer than 350,000 clones, roughly 8% of them seen just once. Sequenced sample: central memory CD4+ T cells from blood. The source is a woman between 18 and 29 years old in good health.

This chain uses TRBV29-1 with TRBJ1-2; no clear D gene. This CDR3 region has 12 residues. CDR1 SQVTM and CDR2 ANQGSEA come from the germline V gene. V lost 4 bases and J 5 bases, leaving 11 bases between the germline ends. As DNA, the CDR3 is TGCAGCGTTGGGTCTTTAGGGTATGGCTACACCTTC. Its translation is CSVGSLGYGYTF.

This clone was seen a handful of times. The V call is TRBV14, the J call TRBJ2-7, with a tentative D call TRBD1 (6 bases). The CDR3 runs to 14 residues. The germline CDR1 and CDR2 sequences are SGHDN and FVKESK. V was clipped by 2 bases and J by 2 bases, with 10 bases between them. This chain's CDR3 is CASSQSQGPYEQYV. CDR3 sequence (DNA): TGTGCCAGCAGCCAATCCCAGGGGCCCTACGAGCAGTACGTC.

The V call is TRBV5-6, the J call TRBJ2-7; 8 bases match TRBD1. J was trimmed by 4 bases and V by 3 bases; bases with no gene match: 18. Germline V lookup: CDR1 SGHDT, CDR2 YYEEEE. This CDR3 is built from 18 residues. The CDR3: CASSSTLPQGGRTYEQYV. Here the CDR3 DNA reads TGTGCCAGCAGCTCCACTTTACCACAGGGGGGAAGGACTTACGAGCAGTACGTC.

Only a few counts were recorded for this clone. The genes are TRBV10-3 and TRBJ1-5; D call uncertain. Trimming cost V 3 bases and J 1 base, with 7 bases left between them. The germline V gene encodes CDR1 ENHRY and CDR2 SYGVKD. The CDR3 contains 14 residues. As DNA, the CDR3 is TGTGCCATCAGTGACCCCCAGAGCAATCAGCCCCAGCATTTT. Amino acid sequence: CAISDPQSNQPQHF.

The chain employs TRBV5-1 and TRBJ2-5; D is uncertain. The CDR3 runs 15 residues. The germline CDR1 and CDR2 sequences are SGHRS and YFSETQ. Trimming pared 1 base from V and 5 bases from J, leaving 15 bases between. CDR3 residues: CASSLQPSSGETQYF. DNA for the CDR3: TGCGCCAGCAGCTTGCAACCGAGCAGTGGGGAGACCCAGTACTTC.

This clone turned up a few times. The chain combines TRBV2 with TRBJ1-5; no firm D call. Germline-derived CDR1 and CDR2 are SNHLY and FYNNEI. Trimming shortened V by 5 bases and J by 5 bases, and 7 bases separated the two germline ends. The CDR3 is 12 amino acids. CDR3 sequence: CASSLEDQPQHF. The CDR3 DNA sequence: TGTGCCAGCAGTCTGGAGGATCAGCCCCAGCATTTT.

This clone was counted at least ten times. The conserved phenylalanine or tryptophan normally closing the CDR3 is absent here, so this likely arose from a read error. Because the CDR3's place on the DNA is in doubt, the DNA is left out and the CDR3 is given as listed by TCRdb. The chain has TRBV10-3 and TRBJ2-7; the table gives TRBD1 as D, unverified against the DNA. The CDR3 is 8 amino acids in total, end residues counted. The germline gives CDR1 ENHRY, CDR2 SYGVKD. The CDR3 spells CAIGQVED.

The chain carries TRBV28 and TRBJ2-1; a possible D gene is TRBD1 (6 bases). The germline gives CDR1 MDHEN, CDR2 SYDVKM. The CDR3 is 17 residues long. Trimming removed 2 bases at V and 1 base at J, with 15 bases between. This CDR3 is CASSLDSRQGSYNEQFF. For the CDR3, the DNA is TGTGCCAGCAGTTTAGATTCCCGCCAGGGGTCCTACAATGAGCAGTTCTTC.

The chain employs TRBV18 and TRBJ2-7; perhaps TRBD1 as D (6 bases). This CDR3 is 13 amino acids long. Germline V gene sequence: CDR1 KGHSH, CDR2 LQKENI. Deletions cut 1 base from V and 4 bases from J, with 8 bases between. Here the CDR3 reads CASSPRQAYEQYV. CDR3 in DNA: TGTGCCAGCTCACCACGACAGGCGTACGAGCAGTACGTC.

This clone occurred a few times. The sample has other DNA sequences that encode this CDR3 too. The gene calls are TRBV5-5 and TRBJ1-1; D gene uncertain. This CDR3 spans 13 amino acids. The germline V and J ends were trimmed by 4 bases and 0 bases, with 7 bases remaining between them. Germline-derived CDR1 and CDR2 are SGHKS and YYEKEE (reference sequence). The CDR3 is CASSRRMNTEAFF. CDR3 DNA: TGTGCCAGCAGCCGTAGGATGAACACTGAAGCTTTCTTT.

The V and J genes are TRBV19 and TRBJ2-7; no definite D call. V was trimmed by 0 bases and J by 3 bases, leaving 12 bases between them. This CDR3 region has 15 residues. CDR1 and CDR2 (germline): LNHDA, SQIVND (reference sequence). The CDR3 spells CASSIDVGSYYEQYF. The CDR3 DNA sequence: TGTGCCAGTAGTATAGATGTTGGCAGCTACTACGAGCAGTACTTC. The full variable domain, completed using reference TRBV19 and TRBJ2-7, is DGGITQSPKYLFRKEGQNVTLSCEQNLNHDAMYWYRQDPGQGLRLIYYSQIVNDFQKGDIAEGYSVSREKKESFPLTVTSAQKNPTAFYLCASSIDVGSYYEQYFGPGTRLTVT.

This clone was observed a few times. The chain is built from TRBV29-1 and TRBJ2-7; 10 nucleotides line up with TRBD1. Germline V gene lookup returns CDR1 SQVTM and CDR2 ANQGSEA. With 8 bases clipped from V and 5 bases from J, the junction kept 3 bases outside the gene matches. The CDR3 covers 11 residues. As DNA, the CDR3 is TGCAGCACGACAGGGGGCAACGAGCAGTACTTC. It is translated as CSTTGGNEQYF.

This clone was found a few times. The chain is built from TRBV6-1 and TRBJ1-2; TRBD1 agrees at 9 bases. The germline V gene has CDR1 MNHNS and CDR2 SASEGT. V shed 11 bases, J shed 5 bases, and the junction held 15 bases outside the gene matches. The CDR3 loop spans 15 amino acids. The CDR3 DNA reads TGTGCCTGCGACTACTACAGGGGGCAGATTTATGGCTACACCTTC. Amino acids: CACDYYRGQIYGYTF.

In its sample, this clone was seen a few times. V gene TRBV7-2 combines with J gene TRBJ2-1; TRBD2 aligns across 8 bases. Germline-derived CDR1 and CDR2 are SGHTA and FQGNSA. Losses at the gene ends were 2 bases for V and 7 bases for J; bases not matched to a gene: 4. CDR3 length equals 14 residues. The CDR3 region is CASSLIAGRNEQFF. Here the CDR3 DNA reads TGTGCCAGCAGCTTAATAGCGGGGAGGAATGAGCAGTTCTTC.